This T cell receptor (beta chain) was recorded in a study of T cells expressing NK-cell markers. Overall study: Sorted T-cell subsets CD3+CD56+NKG2C+, CD3+CD56+NKG2C- and CD3+CD56-NKG2C+ were TCR beta-sequenced.

The TCR beta cDNA came from 5'RACE template switching with UMIs. TCRdb re-called the 5' RACE reads and catalogs CDR3 proteins one per entry, DNA excluded. This sample lists around 100,000 distinct CDR3 sequences; its ten largest clones have less than 20%. The CDR3 has 16 residues. Germline V CDR1 and CDR2: MNHEY, SVGAGI. Study-level findings and limits: In several donors, dominant CD3+CD56+NKG2C+ clonotypes ranked among the top 10 CD8+ clonotypes. The CD3+CD56-NKG2C+ fraction of a handful of donors was likewise dominated by these clonotypes.

Regarding this clonotype: Its matching antigen is unknown.

The sequence derives from a woman aged 18 to 75 in good health. The sample taken for sequencing was blood T cells: a sorted CD56 or NKG2C T cell subset, CD4+ or CD8+ T cells, or bulk PBMC T cells (not recorded which). This chain uses TRBV6-5 with TRBJ1-2. This CDR3 reads CASKLSGRLGGYGYTF.